This T cell receptor (beta chain) comes out of a study of PD-1 blockade in mismatch repair-deficient tumors. Study summary: All were previously treated, progressing patients with about 12 mismatch repair-deficient cancer types.

Findings and caveats of the study: After pembrolizumab, tumor-resident clones rose rapidly, then generally contracted before radiologic responses.

Mismatch repair deficiency was confirmed in all patients, by PCR or immunohistochemistry. TCR sequencing covered a few patients who responded to pembrolizumab. Sequenced by immunoSEQ multiplex PCR; TCRdb stores in-frame clones only, minus some. The sample contains 11,000 to 15,000 clones, roughly 84% of which appear only once. On this clone: The antigen remains undetermined.

Sample: PBMCs, taken less than 15 weeks after starting pembrolizumab. This TCR was sampled from an adult with mismatch repair-deficient cancer.

CDR3 in amino acids: CASSIEVTSVGNEQFF. The CDR3 DNA reads as TGTGCCAGTAGTATAGAAGTAACTAGCGTAGGGAATGAGCAGTTCTTC. The genes are TRBV19 and TRBJ2-1; TRBD2 matches at 7 bases. Trimming took 0 bases from V and 7 from J; bases not matched to a gene: 9. The CDR3 runs 16 residues. Germline V CDR1 and CDR2: LNHDA, SQIVND (reference sequence).